Below, one TCR beta chain is given with its context. The antigen remains unidentified. The data originate from a study of post-analysis software for immune sequencing data. Looking at the study overall: The cohort encompassed relapsing-remitting, secondary progressive and progressive-relapsing multiple sclerosis disease courses. Whole-study findings and limits: Among multiple sclerosis patients, normalized Chao1 diversity was significantly below that of controls. Same-batch preparations were strongly co-clustered by F measure.

Unique molecular identifiers featured in each of the TCR beta cDNA libraries. Input of roughly 1 to 11 million T cells yielded roughly 530,000 cDNA molecules. TCRdb re-analysed the PCR reads in MiXCR, keeping a single row per CDR3 protein. The top ten clones hold roughly 13% of a sample with over 300,000 distinct CDR3 sequences, approximately 33% of them seen once. The sequencing sample was made of blood. The TCR originated in a girl aged 10 to 17 with multiple sclerosis.

The chain's CDR3 is CSARNDRTYEQYF. CDR3 sequence (DNA): TGCAGTGCTAGAAACGACCGGACCTACGAGCAGTACTTC. The chain uses TRBV20-1 and TRBJ2-7; D call uncertain. Trimming took off 2 bases at V and 2 bases at J, with 10 bases between the two ends. CDR3 length: 13 amino acids. The V gene's germline CDR1 is DFQATT and CDR2 SNEGSKA (reference sequence).